The rows below give T cell receptor beta chains drawn from one sample of a study of blood T cell repertoires in COVID-19. Profiled with immunoSEQ multiplex PCR; TCRdb holds only in-frame clones, not every one. The profile covers 200,000 to 250,000 clones, with 84% appearing a single time and roughly 18% taken by the ten largest. The sequenced sample consisted of peripheral blood. All receptors derive from an elderly woman with active or convalescent COVID-19. Both conserved end residues are part of each CDR3. A D gene is named only where the DNA matches it firmly. Clone size is given for some rows only: seen once, a few or many times, or a class if the clone is expanded.

>TRBJ2-2|TRBV18|NA|TRBD2
TGTGCCAGCTCACCGGCGACTAGCGGGAGGGTGAACACCGGGGAGCTGTTTTTT
CASSPATSGRVNTGELFF
>TRBJ2-1|TRBV6-2/TRBV6-3|NA|TRBD1
TGTGCCAGCAGTTACAGGGCTGGACAGGGGGCGCGCAGTGAGCAGTTCTTC
CASSYRAGQGARSEQFF
>TRBJ2-3|TRBV4-1|once|TRBD1
TGCGCCAGCAGCCAAGTCGTGGGACAGGGATCCACAGATACGCAGTATTTT
CASSQVVGQGSTDTQYF
>TRBJ2-4|TRBV5-4|NA|TRBD1
TGTGCCAGCAGCCTACCGGGACAGGGGCTAGGCAAAAACATTCAGTACTTC
CASSLPGQGLGKNIQYF
>TRBJ1-2|TRBV6-6|NA|TRBD1
TGTGCCAGCAGTGAGACAGGGGGGGACTATGGCTACACCTTC
CASSETGGDYGYTF
>TRBJ2-7|TRBV30|NA|NA
TGTGCCTGGAAGCGGCAGGACCTCTACGAGCAGTACTTC
CAWKRQDLYEQYF
>TRBJ2-5|TRBV12-2|NA|NA
TGTGCAAGTCGCTTAGCGGGGCCTAGAGAAGAGACCCAGTACTTC
CASRLAGPREETQYF
>TRBJ2-3|TRBV5-4|NA|TRBD2
TGTGCCAGCAGCCGGGGCTCCGGCGGGAGGGGCACAGATACGCAGTATTTT
CASSRGSGGRGTDTQYF
>TRBJ2-5|TRBV21-1|NA|NA
TGTGCCAGCAGCAGGGGACAGCAAGAGACCCAGTACTTC
CASSRGQQETQYF
>TRBJ2-5|TRBV28|NA|NA
TGTGCCAGCAGTCGACAGTCCTCATTCTTCCAAGAGACCCAGTACTTC
CASSRQSSFFQETQYF
>TRBJ2-3|TRBV5-1|NA|NA
TGCGCCAGCAGCCGGTTCTCTCCCACCAGCACAGATACGCAGTATTTT
CASSRFSPTSTDTQYF
>TRBJ2-3|TRBV7-9|once|NA
TGTGCCAGCAGCTTAGTATCCCGCCCCGGGGATACGCAGTATTTT
CASSLVSRPGDTQYF
>TRBJ1-2|TRBV19|few|NA
TGTGCCAGTAGGGGGTCAGGGATTTTCAATGGCTACACCTTC
CASRGSGIFNGYTF
>TRBJ2-7|TRBV4-2|NA|TRBD1
TGTGCCAGCAGCCAAGAAGGGACAGCTCCCTACGAGCAGTACTTC
CASSQEGTAPYEQYF
>TRBJ2-5|TRBV5-1|NA|NA
TGCGCCAGCAGCTTGGGGACGATGGCAGGGGCCCAAGAGACCCAGTACTTC
CASSLGTMAGAQETQYF
>TRBJ2-3|TRBV18|NA|NA
TGTGCCAGCTCATCGACAGCTTACGCAGATACGCAGTATTTT
CASSSTAYADTQYF
>TRBJ1-1|TRBV9|NA|NA
TGTGCCAGCAGCACCCAGCCAGGCATGAACACTGAAGCTTTCTTT
CASSTQPGMNTEAFF